The sequence of this TCR beta chain was determined in a study of cytomegalovirus exposure and HLA in healthy donors. Germline values: CDR1 SGHTA, CDR2 FQGNSA. The V gene end was trimmed by 1 base and the J gene end by 6 bases; junction bases not matched to a gene: 2. The CDR3 length is 14 residues. In the case of this clone: As yet, its antigen is unknown.

Overall study findings and caveats: Investigators reported around 150 TCR beta chains as tied to cytomegalovirus.

The PCR was carried out with 60 Vbeta primers and 13 Jbeta primers. Assay used: immunoSEQ multiplex PCR; TCRdb lists only in-frame clones, some missing. The sample holds roughly 60,000 clones, 75% to 85% seen once. This TCR was recovered from a female donor in good health and CMV-seronegative. This chain joins TRBV7-2 and TRBJ1-5; 8 bases match TRBD1. Sequenced input: PBMCs. The CDR3 here is CASSLGQGSQPQHF. The CDR3 DNA follows: TGTGCCAGCAGCTTAGGACAGGGGAGTCAGCCCCAGCATTTT.